Shown below are 27 T cell receptor beta chains from a single sample sequenced in a study of blood T cells in healthy people across ages. The authors ran a second PCR of about 6 to 11 cycles using a sample-barcoded 5' primer and a J-beta primer mix. TCRdb used MiXCR to reprocess the 5' RACE reads, holding one entry per CDR3 protein. Of roughly 1,500,000 distinct CDR3 sequences listed, approximately 38% are singletons. Material: blood. These receptors were taken from a woman aged 18-29 years in good health.

This chain links TRBV7-2 with TRBJ2-5, with 8 bases aligning to TRBD1. The CDR3 is 12 amino acids. The V and J ends lost 4 bases and 11 bases, in that order; junction bases with no gene match: 6. CDR1 and CDR2 from the germline V gene are SGHTA and FQGNSA. The DNA for the CDR3 is TGTGCCAGCAGCTCTCAGGGGGCTTGGCAGTACTTC. Amino acid sequence: CASSSQGAWQYF. The full variable domain, completed using reference TRBV7-2 and TRBJ2-5, is GAGVSQSPSNKVTEKGKDVELRCDPISGHTALYWYRQSLGQGLEFLIYFQGNSAPDKSGLPSDRFSAERTGGSVSTLTIQRTQQEDSAVYLCASSSQGAWQYFGPGTRLLVL.

The chain's CDR3 is CASRSGTGFGYTF. The CDR3 DNA follows: TGTGCCAGCAGATCCGGGACAGGGTTCGGCTACACCTTC. This sequence joins TRBV27 and TRBJ1-2, with 9 bases fitting TRBD1. CDR3 length equals 13 residues. Germline V gene data show CDR1 as MNHEY and CDR2 as SMNVEV (reference sequence). With 6 bases clipped from V and 8 bases from J, the junction kept 7 bases outside the gene matches.

Written as DNA, the CDR3 is TGTGCCAGCAGCCCCGTAGCGGGGGGCTTTTACAATGAGCAGTACTTC. This codes for CASSPVAGGFYNEQYF. V and J are TRBV7-2 and TRBJ2-7; 10 bases line up with TRBD2. Trimming removed 5 bases from V and 7 bases from J; junction bases left unmatched: 14. CDR1 and CDR2 from the germline V gene are SGHTA and FQGNSA. CDR3 size: 16 residues.

V is TRBV12-3 or TRBV12-4 and J is TRBJ2-1, with D tentatively TRBD2 (6 bases). CDR3 length: 15 residues. Trimming stripped 5 bases from V and 0 bases from J, with 11 bases between. In nucleotides, the CDR3 is TGTGCCAGCAGTATCGGAGGGAGCTCCTACAATGAGCAGTTCTTC. Translation gives CASSIGGSSYNEQFF.

The sample holds one count of this clonotype. CDR3 residues: CSVVGGGRADTQYF. The CDR3 coding sequence is TGCAGCGTTGTGGGCGGGGGCCGAGCAGATACGCAGTATTTT. V and J are TRBV29-1 and TRBJ2-3, with D possibly matching TRBD2 (7 bases). The germline V and J ends were trimmed by 4 bases and 4 bases, with 15 bases remaining between them. This CDR3 spans 14 amino acids. Germline CDR1 and CDR2: SQVTM and ANQGSEA.

CDR3 region: CASSDNPGMAGGPLYEQFF. In DNA, the CDR3 is TGTGCCAGCAGTGACAACCCTGGAATGGCGGGAGGGCCTCTCTATGAGCAGTTCTTC. The V gene is TRBV6-1, the J gene TRBJ2-1; 9 bases are a match to TRBD2. The junction had 20 bases not matched to a gene; V was cut back by 3 bases and J by 8 bases. CDR3 length: 19 amino acids. Germline CDR1 MNHNS, CDR2 SASEGT.

The chain carries TRBV4-1 and TRBJ2-1; TRBD2 might be the D (5 bases). The CDR3 loop spans 15 amino acids. From germline, CDR1 is MGHRA and CDR2 YSYEKL. V was clipped by 10 bases and J by 5 bases, with 21 bases between them. The CDR3 protein is CATAPLGEGNNEQFF. The DNA of the CDR3 is TGCGCCACCGCCCCCCTCGGGGAAGGCAACAATGAGCAGTTCTTC.

This clonotype was recorded a few times. The chain employs TRBV2 and TRBJ2-1; D possibly uses TRBD1 or TRBD2 (5 bases each). Trimming stripped 2 bases from V and 0 bases from J, with 8 bases between. CDR1 is SNHLY and CDR2 is FYNNEI in the germline V gene. This CDR3 contains 15 residues. The CDR3 DNA is TGTGCCAGCAGTGAAAAGGGGACCTCCTACAATGAGCAGTTCTTC. Its protein product is CASSEKGTSYNEQFF. Variable domain in full (rest from reference TRBV2 and TRBJ2-1): EPEVTQTPSHQVTQMGQEVILRCVPISNHLYFYWYRQILGQKVEFLVSFYNNEISEKSEIFDDQFSVERPDGSNFTLKIRSTKLEDSAMYFCASSEKGTSYNEQFFGPGTRLTVL.

In this sample, this clonotype turned up a few times. This sequence joins TRBV27 and TRBJ1-2, with D tentatively TRBD1 (6 bases). With 8 bases removed from V and 3 bases from J, the gap between germline ends came to 10 bases. The CDR3 totals 12 residues. Per germline, CDR1 MNHEY and CDR2 SMNVEV (reference sequence). The CDR3 region has the DNA TGTGCCAGCTTACAGGGAGACTATGGCTACACCTTC. This gives the protein CASLQGDYGYTF.

This clonotype was seen ten or more times. This rearrangement joins TRBV12-3 or TRBV12-4 to TRBJ2-1; TRBD1 is a possible D gene (6 bases). V shed 6 bases and J shed 0 bases, with 12 bases lying between them. The CDR3 runs 15 residues. The CDR3 DNA is TGTGCCAGCAGCCTCAGGGGTGCCTCCTACAATGAGCAGTTCTTC. It codes for CASSLRGASYNEQFF.

The genes are TRBV4-1 and TRBJ2-7; TRBD2 matches 10 bases. With V trimmed by 4 bases and J by 7 bases, 10 bases remained unmatched. Germline V gives CDR1 MGHRA, CDR2 YSYEKL. This CDR3 spans 15 amino acids. The CDR3 DNA is TGCGCCAGCAGCCTCCTAGCGGGAGAAGGAGGTGAGCAGTACTTC. Translating it yields CASSLLAGEGGEQYF.

This clonotype was found a few times. The chain recombines TRBV10-3 with TRBJ2-7, with a possible D match to TRBD2 (5 bases). Germline V CDR1 and CDR2: ENHRY, SYGVKD. CDR3 size: 14 residues. Trimming took 0 bases from V and 5 from J, leaving 11 bases between them. The CDR3 nucleotides are TGTGCCATCAGTGAGTCTGTGGAGGCGGACGAGCAGTACTTC. As protein: CAISESVEADEQYF.

The rearrangement uses TRBV18 and TRBJ2-7; D ambiguous. Trimming took off 1 base at V and 0 bases at J, with 13 bases between the two ends. There are 16 residues in the CDR3. CDR1 is KGHSH, CDR2 LQKENI, per germline. CDR3 sequence: CASSPQTPGDSYEQYF. CDR3 bases: TGTGCCAGCTCACCACAAACGCCAGGCGACTCCTACGAGCAGTACTTC.

This sequence joins TRBV7-9 and TRBJ2-1; 9 bases line up with TRBD2. CDR3 size: 15 residues. Germline V gene lookup returns CDR1 SEHNR and CDR2 FQNEAQ (reference sequence). V was clipped by 3 bases and J by 3 bases; unmatched bases: 3. The chain's CDR3 is CASSFRSGGYNEQFF. The CDR3, as DNA: TGTGCCAGCAGCTTCCGTAGCGGGGGCTACAATGAGCAGTTCTTC. Variable domain in full (rest from reference TRBV7-9 and TRBJ2-1): DTGVSQNPRHKITKRGQNVTFRCDPISEHNRLYWYRQTLGQGPEFLTYFQNEAQLEKSRLLSDRFSAERPKGSFSTLEIQRTEQGDSAMYLCASSFRSGGYNEQFFGPGTRLTVL.

This clonotype was picked up a small number of times. This chain connects TRBV27 to TRBJ2-1; perhaps TRBD1 as D (6 bases). CDR1 and CDR2 from the germline V gene are MNHEY and SMNVEV (reference sequence). Deletions cut 5 bases from V and 4 bases from J, with 12 bases between. The CDR3 runs 14 residues. The DNA of the CDR3 is TGTGCCAGCAGTGCATACAGGGTTTACAATGAGCAGTTCTTC. Translated, it gives CASSAYRVYNEQFF.

This chain connects TRBV6-5 to TRBJ1-1; D is possibly TRBD1 (5 bases). There are 16 residues in the CDR3. V gave up 2 bases and J gave up 4 bases, with 17 bases separating them. The V gene's germline CDR1 is MNHEY and CDR2 SVGAGI. CDR3 DNA: TGTGCCAGCAGTTACACACTCCTCGCAGGGTTCACTGAAGCTTTCTTT. Translated, it gives CASSYTLLAGFTEAFF.

This clonotype was counted once. V usage is TRBV15 and J usage is TRBJ2-7, with 14 bases that match TRBD2. The germline gives CDR1 LNHNV, CDR2 YYDKDF (reference sequence). This CDR3 spans 16 amino acids. The V gene end was trimmed by 11 bases and the J gene end by 3 bases; junction bases not matched to a gene: 12. As DNA, the CDR3 is TGTGCCTCGCCTAGTCGGACTAGCGGGAGGTTCTACGAGCAGTACTTC. Translation: CASPSRTSGRFYEQYF.

CDR3 region: CASSLRGGVTQPQHF. Written as DNA, the CDR3 is TGTGCCAGCAGTTTACGAGGAGGGGTGACTCAGCCCCAGCATTTT. The V and J genes are TRBV28 and TRBJ1-5; D may be TRBD1 (5 bases). CDR1 and CDR2 (germline): MDHEN, SYDVKM. The CDR3 totals 15 residues. The V end lost 2 bases, the J end lost 6 bases, and 14 bases lay between the germline ends.

CDR3 sequence: CASSPISSGLKGGEQFF. The CDR3 DNA reads as TGTGCCAGCAGCCCGATCTCTAGCGGACTTAAGGGTGGTGAGCAGTTCTTC. V is TRBV7-3 and J is TRBJ2-1; 7 nucleotides agree with TRBD2. V shed 5 bases, J shed 9 bases, and the junction held 19 bases outside the gene matches. The V gene's germline CDR1 is SGHTA and CDR2 FQGTGA. The CDR3 loop spans 17 amino acids.

The chain joins TRBV7-2 to TRBJ2-5, with D unresolved. The CDR3 contains 12 residues. The V end lost 6 bases, the J end lost 5 bases, and 10 bases lay between the germline ends. Germline V gene data show CDR1 as SGHTA and CDR2 as FQGNSA. In DNA form, the CDR3 reads TGTGCCAGCAGTTCCCCCCCGGAGACCCAGTACTTC. Protein sequence: CASSSPPETQYF.

The chain carries TRBV30 and TRBJ1-5, with D perhaps TRBD1 (5 bases). V dropped 4 bases and J dropped 5 bases, with 12 bases sitting between them. CDR3 length: 13 residues. The germline gives CDR1 GTSNPN, CDR2 SVGIG (reference sequence). DNA for the CDR3: TGTGCCTGGAAGGGGACCCTTGATCAGCCCCAGCATTTT. It is translated as CAWKGTLDQPQHF.

The chain joins TRBV29-1 to TRBJ2-1; no clear D gene. The CDR3 spans 12 residues. Trimming stripped 4 bases from V and 2 bases from J, with 6 bases between. CDR1 is SQVTM, CDR2 ANQGSEA, per germline. CDR3 sequence (DNA): TGCAGCGTTGTTGAGCCCTACAATGAGCAGTTCTTC. Its translation is CSVVEPYNEQFF.

The J gene is TRBJ2-2, the V gene TRBV20-1, with D possibly being TRBD1 or TRBD2 (5 bases each). The CDR3 is made up of 13 amino acids. Germline V gene data show CDR1 as DFQATT and CDR2 as SNEGSKA (reference sequence). With 4 bases removed from V and 7 bases from J, the gap between germline ends came to 13 bases. The chain's CDR3 is CSAKRGDGGELFF. For the CDR3, the DNA is TGCAGTGCTAAGCGAGGGGATGGCGGGGAGCTGTTTTTT.

The chain combines TRBV19 with TRBJ2-1; unclear D gene. Germline CDR1 reads LNHDA; CDR2 reads SQIVND (reference sequence). Trimming cost V 10 bases and J 3 bases, with 16 bases left between them. The CDR3 sequence is 14 residues long. CDR3 bases: TGTGCCACCGGAGAAGGCATCTACTACAATGAGCAGTTCTTC. The encoded protein is CATGEGIYYNEQFF.

This clonotype was observed at least ten times. V gene TRBV9 combines with J gene TRBJ2-5, with 9 positions matching TRBD2. This CDR3 contains 13 residues. The germline CDR1 and CDR2 sequences are SGDLS and YYNGEE. V shed 3 bases and J 3 bases; nucleotides not matched to a gene: 0. This chain's CDR3 is CASSGLAEETQYF. DNA for the CDR3: TGTGCCAGCAGCGGACTAGCGGAAGAGACCCAGTACTTC.

V is TRBV7-6 and J is TRBJ2-1; tentatively, D is TRBD2 (5 bases). Trimming took off 0 bases at V and 10 bases at J, with 19 bases between the two ends. Looked up from germline, CDR1 is SGHVS and CDR2 is FNYEAQ. The CDR3 is made up of 16 amino acids. The CDR3 DNA sequence: TGTGCCAGCAGCTTAGCGGTAGGTGAACGGGATTACGAGCAGTTCTTC. Its translation: CASSLAVGERDYEQFF.

This chain links TRBV25-1 with TRBJ2-1, with a possible D match to TRBD2 (6 bases). Matching the DNA end better, TRBJ2-7 makes the J call doubtful. Germline V gene data show CDR1 as MGHDK and CDR2 as SYGVNS. This CDR3 contains 15 residues. In DNA, the CDR3 is TGTGCCAGCCGCCCTACTAGCCGCTCCTACAATGAGCAGTACTTC. It specifies CASRPTSRSYNEQYF.